Below are 22 T cell receptor beta chains sequenced from a single sample in a study of T cell repertoires in cytomegalovirus infection. TCRdb ran MiXCR on the reads and lists one entry per CDR3 protein. The table has a few hundred thousand distinct CDR3 sequences, about 13% seen once. The sequencing input was PBMCs. The receptors derive from a human donor in good health (CMV status not recorded). Some clones in this sample may be carry-over from other donors' samples.

The chain uses TRBV29-1 and TRBJ2-1; D is uncertain. Germline CDR1 and CDR2: SQVTM and ANQGSEA. V was shortened by 2 bases and J by 5 bases, with 13 bases between the two germline ends. This CDR3 is built from 14 residues. CDR3 nucleotides: TGCAGCGTTGAAAACGGAGTCAGCGACAATGAGCAGTTCTTC. It encodes CSVENGVSDNEQFF.

This clonotype has a handful of counts. The V call is TRBV15, the J call TRBJ2-5, with D perhaps TRBD2 (5 bases). The CDR3 has 15 residues. Germline CDR1 LNHNV, CDR2 YYDKDF (reference sequence). V was trimmed by 3 bases and J by 1 base, leaving 12 bases between them. CDR3 nucleotide sequence: TGTGCCACCAGCAGTCCTCTAGCTCTCCAAGAGACCCAGTACTTC. It yields the protein CATSSPLALQETQYF.

This clonotype was observed at least ten times. CDR3 in DNA: TGTGCCAGCAGCTTGTTTCGGGGGCAGGAGCAGTTCTTC. It specifies CASSLFRGQEQFF. This chain joins TRBV7-8 and TRBJ2-1, with D perhaps assigned TRBD1 or TRBD2 (6 bases each). CDR1 and CDR2 from the germline V gene are SGHVS and FQNEAQ. The CDR3 length is 13 residues. V shed 3 bases and J shed 10 bases, with 13 bases lying between them.

In this sample, this clonotype turned up a few times. The rearrangement links TRBV28 to TRBJ1-3; no definite D call. Trimming left V 3 bases short and J 4 bases short, with 10 bases between. The CDR3 consists of 14 residues. The germline V gene has CDR1 MDHEN and CDR2 SYDVKM. As DNA, the CDR3 is TGTGCCAGCAGTTTCTACTTCTCAGGAAACACCATATATTTT. Amino acids: CASSFYFSGNTIYF.

This clonotype occurred many times. CDR3 sequence: CASSLQSRGIGQPQHF. DNA for the CDR3: TGTGCCAGCAGCCTTCAGAGCAGGGGAATTGGGCAGCCCCAGCATTTT. The chain links TRBV7-8 to TRBJ1-5, with D perhaps matching TRBD1 (6 bases). Germline CDR1 and CDR2: SGHVS and FQNEAQ. V dropped 5 bases and J dropped 7 bases, with 21 bases sitting between them. The CDR3 contains 16 residues.

J is TRBJ1-1 and V is TRBV7-3; maybe TRBD1 (5 bases). Germline assignment: CDR1 SGHTA and CDR2 FQGTGA. Deletions cut 2 bases from V and 0 bases from J, with 16 bases between. The CDR3 is 17 amino acids. The CDR3 reads CASSLQGSGLVNTEAFF. The CDR3 DNA sequence: TGTGCCAGCAGCTTACAGGGTTCGGGATTGGTGAACACTGAAGCTTTCTTT. Together with reference TRBV7-3 and TRBJ1-1, the CDR3 gives the full variable domain: GAGVSQTPSNKVTEKGKYVELRCDPISGHTALYWYRQSLGQGPEFLIYFQGTGAADDSGLPNDRFFAVRPEGSVSTLKIQRTERGDSAVYLCASSLQGSGLVNTEAFFGQGTRLTVV.

There are many counts of this clonotype. The chain has TRBV4-1 and TRBJ1-1; unclear D gene. V lost 0 bases and J 7 bases, leaving 9 bases between the germline ends. The V gene's germline CDR1 is MGHRA and CDR2 YSYEKL. The length of the CDR3 is 13 residues. The CDR3 is CASSQDVVGEAFF. The CDR3 bases are TGCGCCAGCAGCCAAGATGTGGTGGGTGAAGCTTTCTTT.

This clonotype has ten or more counts. The chain combines TRBV6-2 or TRBV6-3 with TRBJ2-7; no reliable D call. CDR1 and CDR2 from the germline V gene are MNHEY and SVGEGT. V was shortened by 11 bases and J by 2 bases, with 16 bases between the two germline ends. The CDR3 extends over 13 amino acids. The CDR3 region is CAAERGPTYEQYF. CDR3 DNA sequence: TGTGCCGCGGAGAGAGGTCCAACCTACGAGCAGTACTTC.

This clonotype has a count of ten or more. The chain is built from TRBV20-1 and TRBJ2-5, with 7 bases lining up with TRBD2. Germline CDR1 is DFQATT and CDR2 is SNEGSKA (reference sequence). The CDR3 spans 12 residues. With V trimmed by 6 bases and J by 3 bases, 4 bases remained unmatched. This CDR3 reads CSARGNEETQYF. The CDR3, as DNA: TGCAGTGCGCGGGGGAATGAAGAGACCCAGTACTTC.

V usage is TRBV20-1 and J usage is TRBJ2-7; perhaps D is TRBD1 or TRBD2 (5 bases each). The CDR3 is made up of 13 amino acids. Trimming removed 3 bases at V and 0 bases at J, with 9 bases between. Looked up from germline, CDR1 is DFQATT and CDR2 is SNEGSKA (reference sequence). CDR3 protein: CSARGTASYEQYF. The DNA of the CDR3 is TGCAGTGCTAGGGGGACCGCCTCCTACGAGCAGTACTTC.

This clonotype was detected a few times. This CDR3 reads CSVEDRVLAGEQYF. CDR3 DNA sequence: TGCAGCGTTGAAGATCGGGTTCTAGCGGGCGAGCAGTACTTC. V and J are TRBV29-1 and TRBJ2-7, with 8 bases lining up with TRBD2. Germline V gene data show CDR1 as SQVTM and CDR2 as ANQGSEA. The CDR3 has 14 residues. J gave up 6 bases and V 0 bases, and 7 bases lay outside the gene matches.

This clonotype appeared many times. The chain links TRBV7-8 to TRBJ1-6; unclear D gene. This CDR3 has 13 amino acids. Germline CDR1 reads SGHVS; CDR2 reads FQNEAQ. Trimming shortened V by 1 base and J by 7 bases, and 5 bases separated the two germline ends. DNA for the CDR3: TGTGCCAGCAGCTTAGTGGGGAATTCACCCCTCCACTTT. The encoded protein is CASSLVGNSPLHF.

V usage is TRBV7-8 and J usage is TRBJ2-5; TRBD1 matches at 9 bases. V was clipped by 10 bases and J by 5 bases; unmatched bases: 23. This CDR3 is 18 amino acids long. In germline, CDR1 is SGHVS, CDR2 FQNEAQ. The CDR3 DNA follows: TGTGCCACTCAGGCGCGGGACAGGGCTCAGGGGGGTGTCGAGACCCAGTACTTC. Encoded protein: CATQARDRAQGGVETQYF.

This chain links TRBV12-3 or TRBV12-4 with TRBJ2-3; D unclear. V was shortened by 6 bases and J by 0 bases, with 10 bases between the two germline ends. This CDR3 is built from 14 residues. The CDR3 loop reads CASSYFSSTDTQYF. CDR3 nucleotide sequence: TGTGCCAGCAGCTACTTTAGCAGCACAGATACGCAGTATTTT.

Many counts were recorded for this clonotype. The chain recombines TRBV7-8 with TRBJ2-2; D may correspond to TRBD1 or TRBD2 (5 bases each). CDR1 is SGHVS and CDR2 is FQNEAQ in the germline V gene. This CDR3 is built from 15 residues. Trimming pared 6 bases from V and 0 bases from J, leaving 11 bases between. The CDR3 region has the DNA TGTGCCAGCAGGACTCGGGACCCGAACACCGGGGAGCTGTTTTTT. Its translation: CASRTRDPNTGELFF.

The rearrangement links TRBV13 to TRBJ1-3; TRBD1 aligns across 7 bases. This CDR3 spans 17 amino acids. The V and J ends lost 4 bases and 7 bases, in that order; junction bases with no gene match: 16. The germline CDR1 and CDR2 sequences are PRHDT and FYEKMQ (reference sequence). The chain's CDR3 is CASSSIFRGQISNTIYF. The CDR3 coding sequence is TGTGCCAGCAGCTCCATCTTTCGGGGACAGATTTCTAACACCATATATTTT. Full variable domain (outside the CDR3, taken from reference TRBV13 and TRBJ1-3): AAGVIQSPRHLIKEKRETATLKCYPIPRHDTVYWYQQGPGQDPQFLISFYEKMQSDKGSIPDRFSAQQFSDYHSELNMSSLELGDSALYFCASSSIFRGQISNTIYFGEGSWLTVV.

Only a few counts were recorded for this clonotype. V and J are TRBV6-2 or TRBV6-3 and TRBJ2-1; D not certain. Per germline, CDR1 MNHEY and CDR2 SVGEGT. Trimming left V 8 bases short and J 9 bases short, with 17 bases between. This CDR3 has 13 residues. CDR3 nucleotides: TGTGCCAGCTCAGTCAGATCCTTTACTGAGCAGTTCTTC. It yields the protein CASSVRSFTEQFF.

Many counts were recorded for this clonotype. This chain joins TRBV4-3 and TRBJ2-3; 8 bases fit TRBD2. Germline assignment: CDR1 LGHNA and CDR2 YSLEER. V lost 0 bases to trimming and J lost 8 bases; unmatched junction nucleotides: 7. This CDR3 has 15 residues. DNA for the CDR3: TGCGCCAGCAGCCAAGAACCCGGGAGGGCCGGTACGCAGTATTTT. Protein sequence: CASSQEPGRAGTQYF.

This clonotype was counted only a few times. The genes are TRBV29-1 and TRBJ1-1; no firm D call. Looked up from germline, CDR1 is SQVTM and CDR2 is ANQGSEA. The CDR3 has 13 amino acids. Trimming shortened V by 6 bases and J by 0 bases, and 11 bases separated the two germline ends. The CDR3 coding sequence is TGCAGCGTCGCCCTAAGGATGAACACTGAAGCTTTCTTT. It encodes CSVALRMNTEAFF.

This clonotype was counted many times. Written as DNA, the CDR3 is TGTGCCAGCAGTTTCCGATCGACAGGCCCGAATGAGCAGTTCTTC. Amino acids: CASSFRSTGPNEQFF. The chain carries TRBV28 and TRBJ2-1; D possibly corresponds to TRBD1 (6 bases). CDR1 and CDR2 from the germline V gene are MDHEN and SYDVKM. V was trimmed by 3 bases and J by 7 bases, leaving 16 bases between them. The CDR3 has 15 amino acids.

This clonotype was seen many times. The V call is TRBV28, the J call TRBJ2-7; D not resolved. CDR3 length: 11 residues. In germline, CDR1 is MDHEN, CDR2 SYDVKM. Trimming removed 8 bases from V and 2 bases from J, with 7 bases in between. The CDR3 DNA reads as TGTGCCAGCGGCACAGCCTACGAGCAGTACTTC. Translation: CASGTAYEQYF.

This clonotype was recorded many times. J is TRBJ2-1 and V is TRBV27; D not resolved. V gave up 2 bases and J gave up 3 bases, with 8 bases separating them. The CDR3 runs to 14 residues. Germline loops: CDR1 MNHEY, CDR2 SMNVEV (reference sequence). In DNA, the CDR3 is TGTGCCAGCAGTTTAGAGTCCGTCTACAATGAGCAGTTCTTC. This sequence encodes CASSLESVYNEQFF.